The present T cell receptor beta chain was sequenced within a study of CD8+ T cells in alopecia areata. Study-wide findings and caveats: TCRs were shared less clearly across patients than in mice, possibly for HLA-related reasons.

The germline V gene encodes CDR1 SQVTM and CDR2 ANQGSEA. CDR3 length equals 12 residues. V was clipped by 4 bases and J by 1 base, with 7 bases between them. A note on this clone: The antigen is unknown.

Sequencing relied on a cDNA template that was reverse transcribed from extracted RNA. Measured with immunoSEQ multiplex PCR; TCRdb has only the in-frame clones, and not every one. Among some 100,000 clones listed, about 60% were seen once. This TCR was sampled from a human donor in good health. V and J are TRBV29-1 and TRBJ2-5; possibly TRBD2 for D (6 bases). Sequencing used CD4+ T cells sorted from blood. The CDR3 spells CSVAGVQETQYF. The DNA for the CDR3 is TGCAGCGTTGCGGGGGTCCAAGAGACCCAGTACTTC. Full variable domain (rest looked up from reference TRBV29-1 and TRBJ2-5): SAVISQKPSRDICQRGTSLTIQCQVDSQVTMMFWYRQQPGQSLTLIATANQGSEATYESGFVIDKFPISRPNLTFSTLTVSNMSPEDSSIYLCSVAGVQETQYFGPGTRLLVL.